These T cell receptor beta chains were read from a single sample in a study of response to subunit inactivated influenza vaccine. TCRdb independently ran MiXCR on the RT-PCR reads; one entry per CDR3 protein. This table holds a few hundred thousand distinct CDR3 sequences, roughly 9.8% found once. The starting material was PBMCs from blood, obtained 40 to 50 days after vaccination. The receptors stem from a man aged 50-60 years who received an inactivated influenza vaccine. The CDR3 runs from the conserved cysteine through the conserved F or W. The D gene is left open where the match is weak. For some rows the clone size is stated as once, few or many, or as a class when expanded; others skip it.

v_gene	d_gene	j_gene	abundance	CDR3nt	CDR3aa
TRBV7-2	TRBD1	TRBJ1-4	few	TGTGCCAGCAGCTCCCGACAGGGACTGCATGAAAAACTGTTTTTT	CASSSRQGLHEKLFF
TRBV28	NA	TRBJ2-5	few	TGTGCCAGCAATAATAGGGCGGAAGAGACCCAGTACTTC	CASNNRAEETQYF
TRBV5-1	NA	TRBJ1-3	few	TGCGCCAGCAAACGTTCGGGGGGCGTGGGAAACACCATATATTTT	CASKRSGGVGNTIYF
TRBV6-2/TRBV6-3	NA	TRBJ2-3	few	TGTGCCAGCAGTTACTCCATCTTCTCCTCTAGCACAGATACGCAGTATTTT	CASSYSIFSSSTDTQYF
TRBV7-3	NA	TRBJ2-3	NA	TGTGCCAGCAGCTTAACGGTTGGGGGCGGAGATACGCAGTATTTT	CASSLTVGGGDTQYF
TRBV10-2	TRBD1	TRBJ2-3	many	TGCGCCAGCAGTTATCAGGGGGTCGGAGATACGCAGTATTTT	CASSYQGVGDTQYF
TRBV7-8	TRBD1	TRBJ1-1	few	TGTGCCAGCAGCCGCGTAAGACAGGGCCCTAACACTGAAGCTTTCTTT	CASSRVRQGPNTEAFF
TRBV20-1	TRBD2	TRBJ2-5	few	TGCAGTGCTAGAGAACTGAGGGGCGGGAGGCTCGAGACCCAGTACTTC	CSARELRGGRLETQYF
TRBV7-2	NA	TRBJ2-5	many	TGTGCCAGCAGCTTGCCGGGTTCGGAGACCCAGTACTTC	CASSLPGSETQYF
TRBV12-5	NA	TRBJ2-1	once	TGTGCTAGTGGTTTGGCCCCGGGACCGATATACAATGAGCAGTTCTTC	CASGLAPGPIYNEQFF
TRBV20-1	NA	TRBJ1-1	few	TGCAGTGCCCTGGGTGGTCAGAGGACTGAAGCTTTCTTT	CSALGGQRTEAFF
TRBV12-3/TRBV12-4	NA	TRBJ1-2	many	TGTGCCAGCAGTTTAGGGGTTGGAGGCTACACCTTC	CASSLGVGGYTF
TRBV9	NA	TRBJ1-1	few	TGTGCCAGCAGCGTAGCTACAGGGAGGGGCACTGAAGCTTTCTTT	CASSVATGRGTEAFF
TRBV7-8	TRBD2	TRBJ2-3	few	TGTGCCAGCAGCCTTATAGCGGGAAACACGGATACGCAGTATTTT	CASSLIAGNTDTQYF
TRBV7-6	NA	TRBJ1-2	NA	TGTGCCAGCAGCTTAAGTACAGGGCTAGGGGCTGGGGATGGCTACACCTTC	CASSLSTGLGAGDGYTF
TRBV7-9	NA	TRBJ1-2	few	TGTGCCAGCAGCTTGACGGGCCGGGGCTATGGCTACACCTTC	CASSLTGRGYGYTF
TRBV12-3/TRBV12-4	NA	TRBJ2-7	many	TGTGCCAGCAGGTGGGACGGACCCTCGGAGCAGTACTTC	CASRWDGPSEQYF
TRBV4-1	TRBD2	TRBJ2-1	few	TGCGCCAGCAGCCAAGATCGGTATCTGGGCGGGGGGTCGAAACCCTCCTACAATGAGCAGTTCTTC	CASSQDRYLGGGSKPSYNEQFF
TRBV12-3/TRBV12-4	NA	TRBJ2-5	many	TGTGCCAGCAGTTTAACGAACCGTGCGGAGACCCAGTACTTC	CASSLTNRAETQYF
TRBV11-2	NA	TRBJ2-3	few	TGTGCCAGCAGCTTAGATCCAAATACGCAGTATTTT	CASSLDPNTQYF
TRBV28	NA	TRBJ1-2	NA	TGTGCCAGCACCCGAACCTATGGCTACACCTTC	CASTRTYGYTF
TRBV4-2	NA	TRBJ1-1	NA	TGTGCCAGCAGCCAAGCGGCTCAGGGGAACACTGAAGCTTTCTTT	CASSQAAQGNTEAFF
TRBV12-3/TRBV12-4	NA	TRBJ1-1	NA	TGTGCCAGCAGTTTAAGGGGGACTCCCGATGAAGCTTTCTTT	CASSLRGTPDEAFF
TRBV10-3	NA	TRBJ2-4	many	TGTGCCATCAGTGAGTCAAGGACAGAAAACATTCAGTACTTC	CAISESRTENIQYF
TRBV20-1	NA	TRBJ1-3	NA	TGCAGTGCTAGACCCGTCTCTGGAAACACCATATATTTT	CSARPVSGNTIYF
TRBV6-1	TRBD1	TRBJ1-4	NA	TGTGCCAGCAGGCCGGGACAGGGAGTAACTAATGAAAAACTGTTTTTT	CASRPGQGVTNEKLFF
TRBV4-3	TRBD1	TRBJ2-7	many	TGCGCCAGCAGCCAAGTACGGACAGGGCCGTTCGAGCAGTACTTC	CASSQVRTGPFEQYF
TRBV20-1	NA	TRBJ2-1	NA	TGCAGTGCTGTGCGTACAGGGTACAATGAGCAGTTCTTC	CSAVRTGYNEQFF
TRBV28	TRBD1	TRBJ1-4	few	TGTGCCAGCAGGCCTACCCCATACAGGGGAACCAATGAAAAACTGTTTTTT	CASRPTPYRGTNEKLFF
TRBV11-2	NA	TRBJ2-1	many	TGTGCCAGCAGCTTAGTTTGGGGAAACAATGAGCAGTTCTTC	CASSLVWGNNEQFF
TRBV20-1	NA	TRBJ2-6	few	TGCAGTGCTACATACGGCCTTGGTCTCTCGGGGGCCAACGTCCTGACTTTC	CSATYGLGLSGANVLTF
TRBV3-1	TRBD1	TRBJ2-5	NA	TGTGCCAGCAGCCAACGACAGGGTTGGACCCAGTACTTC	CASSQRQGWTQYF
TRBV12-3/TRBV12-4	TRBD2	TRBJ2-7	few	TGTGCCAGCAGTCAAACGGGGGGGGTTTACTACGAGCAGTACTTC	CASSQTGGVYYEQYF
TRBV30	NA	TRBJ2-1	NA	TGTGCCTGGGCCGGATACTGGGACAATGAGCAGTTCTTC	CAWAGYWDNEQFF
TRBV4-1	TRBD2	TRBJ2-4	NA	TGCGCCAGCAGCCAAGATCAAAGGCCGGGACTAGCGGGGACCAGGACCAAAAACATTCAGTACTTC	CASSQDQRPGLAGTRTKNIQYF
TRBV10-3	NA	TRBJ1-5	few	TGTGCCATCAGTGAGCCGAGGATAAGGAATCAGCCCCAGCATTTT	CAISEPRIRNQPQHF
TRBV6-2/TRBV6-3	TRBD2	TRBJ2-5	few	TGTGCCAGCAATAAGCCCCGGGGGGCCCAGTACTTC	CASNKPRGAQYF
TRBV5-1	NA	TRBJ2-1	few	TGCGCCAGCAGCTTGCATCCTGGCGGGGGCGAGTTTAATGAGCAGTTCTTC	CASSLHPGGGEFNEQFF
TRBV5-4	TRBD2	TRBJ2-7	few	TGTGCCAGCAGCTTGGGCGGGGGGGGTCGCGGGAGGTACGAGCAGTACTTC	CASSLGGGGRGRYEQYF
TRBV20-1	NA	TRBJ1-2	many	TGCAGTGCTTGGACAGCTAACTATGGCTACACCTTC	CSAWTANYGYTF
TRBV7-2	TRBD1	TRBJ2-7	NA	TGTGCCAGCAGCTTATCCCCGGACAGGACCCACGAGCAGTACTTC	CASSLSPDRTHEQYF
TRBV7-7	TRBD1	TRBJ1-5	few	TGTGCCAGCAGCTTAGAAGCCCCCGGACAGGTTTATAGCAATCAGCCCCAGCATTTT	CASSLEAPGQVYSNQPQHF
TRBV12-3/TRBV12-4	NA	TRBJ1-1	many	TGTGCCAGCAGTTTAGGAATCCTGTGGATGAACACTGAAGCTTTCTTT	CASSLGILWMNTEAFF
TRBV20-1	NA	TRBJ1-5	NA	TGCAGTGCTAGCTTTGGGCAGGGCAATCAGCCCCAGCATTTT	CSASFGQGNQPQHF
TRBV29-1	TRBD2	TRBJ2-3	few	TGCAGCGTTGTATATCAGCGGGACGGTGCCATCCCTGGGGGCACAGATACGCAGTATTTT	CSVVYQRDGAIPGGTDTQYF
TRBV6-1	TRBD1	TRBJ2-5	NA	TGTGCCAGCAGTGAATCCCGACAGGGGGCAAGAGAGACCCAGTACTTC	CASSESRQGARETQYF
TRBV28	TRBD1	TRBJ2-7	NA	TGTGCCAGCAGGGGACAGGGGACCTACGAGCAGTACTTC	CASRGQGTYEQYF
TRBV10-3	TRBD1	TRBJ2-7	many	TGTGCCATCAGTGTCGGACAGGGCAGCTCCTACGAGCAGTACTTC	CAISVGQGSSYEQYF
TRBV13	NA	TRBJ1-1	NA	TGTGCCAGCAGCTTGGGACGGGCCCCAAGATCCCGAAACACTGAAGCTTTCTTT	CASSLGRAPRSRNTEAFF
TRBV7-2	NA	TRBJ2-5	few	TGTGCCAGCAGCTTAGTTTTTACAGGCCGCGGAGCCCAGTACTTC	CASSLVFTGRGAQYF
TRBV20-1	NA	TRBJ2-7	NA	TGCAGTGCTAGCCAGATCTACTACGAGCAGTACTTC	CSASQIYYEQYF